These 13 T cell receptor beta chains were sequenced from one sample in a study of OX40 agonist ivuxolimab in advanced cancers. The assay was immunoSEQ multiplex PCR, and TCRdb's table has in-frame clones only and misses some. The sample has tens of thousands of clones; about 80% are singletons. Sequencing used CD4+ or CD8+ T cells sorted from blood, obtained in a trial of the OX40 agonist ivuxolimab. All receptors derive from an adult with an advanced solid tumor such as melanoma, head and neck, liver or kidney cancer.

J is TRBJ2-2 and V is TRBV5-1; possibly TRBD1 for D (6 bases). Germline CDR1 reads SGHRS; CDR2 reads YFSETQ. V was pared by 4 bases and J by 4 bases, with 11 bases between. The CDR3 has 14 residues. CDR3 bases: TGCGCCAGCAGCGAGGGACAAAGCACCGGGGAGCTGTTTTTT. Amino acid sequence: CASSEGQSTGELFF. The full variable domain, completed using reference TRBV5-1 and TRBJ2-2, is KAGVTQTPRYLIKTRGQQVTLSCSPISGHRSVSWYQQTPGQGLQFLFEYFSETQRNKGNFPGRFSGRQFSNSRSEMNVSTLELGDSALYLCASSEGQSTGELFFGEGSRLTVL.

V is TRBV7-3 and J is TRBJ2-2, with 7 bases that match TRBD1. V gave up 5 bases and J gave up 0 bases; unmatched junction bases: 6. Germline V gene data show CDR1 as SGHTA and CDR2 as FQGTGA. This CDR3 is 16 amino acids long. CDR3 loop: CASSTRQGANTGELFF. CDR3 nucleotides: TGTGCCAGCAGCACCCGACAGGGCGCGAACACCGGGGAGCTGTTTTTT.

V is TRBV27 and J is TRBJ1-6; D call uncertain. Germline V lookup: CDR1 MNHEY, CDR2 SMNVEV (reference sequence). V was cut by 5 bases and J by 0 bases, with 8 bases left in between. The CDR3 is made up of 15 amino acids. Here the CDR3 DNA reads TGTGCCAGCAGTCCTTCTCCCTCCTATAATTCACCCCTCCACTTT. It yields the protein CASSPSPSYNSPLHF.

The V call is TRBV7-2, the J call TRBJ1-2, with a weak D call TRBD1 (6 bases). Germline V gene sequence: CDR1 SGHTA, CDR2 FQGNSA. V dropped 2 bases and J dropped 5 bases, with 12 bases sitting between them. This CDR3 contains 14 residues. The CDR3 region is CASSLYGGAYGYTF. In DNA form, the CDR3 reads TGTGCCAGCAGCTTATACGGGGGCGCTTATGGCTACACCTTC.

DNA of the CDR3: TGTGCCAGCAGCCAAGTAGGGCCAATTGGGGGTAGTACAGATACGCAGTATTTT. Translated: CASSQVGPIGGSTDTQYF. The chain combines TRBV4-2 with TRBJ2-3; tentatively, D is TRBD1 or TRBD2 (5 bases each). In germline, CDR1 is LGHNA, CDR2 YNFKEQ. The CDR3 has 18 residues. V shed 1 base and J shed 3 bases, with 20 bases lying between them.

The chain employs TRBV18 and TRBJ1-2; D gene ambiguous. Between the trimmed V and J ends, which lost 3 bases and 6 bases, there was a span of 8 bases. The CDR3 loop spans 12 amino acids. CDR1 KGHSH and CDR2 LQKENI come from the germline V gene. Here the CDR3 DNA reads TGTGCCAGCTCACCCTCCCGGGATGGCTACACCTTC. Its translation: CASSPSRDGYTF. The whole variable domain, remainder taken from reference TRBV18 and TRBJ1-2, is NAGVMQNPRHLVRRRGQEARLRCSPMKGHSHVYWYRQLPEEGLKFMVYLQKENIIDESGMPKERFSAEFPKEGPSILRIQQVVRGDSAAYFCASSPSRDGYTFGSGTRLTVV.

J is TRBJ2-2 and V is TRBV19, with 7 bases aligning to TRBD1. The CDR3 runs 14 residues. The trim removed 4 bases at V and 7 bases at J, leaving 6 bases unmatched. Germline loops: CDR1 LNHDA, CDR2 SQIVND (reference sequence). CDR3 loop: CASSRTGVSGELFF. CDR3 coding DNA: TGTGCCAGTAGTAGAACAGGGGTTAGCGGGGAGCTGTTTTTT.

The chain is built from TRBV7-2 and TRBJ2-5, with 9 bases fitting TRBD2. V lost 5 bases and J lost 4; bases outside the gene matches: 8. The germline V gene has CDR1 SGHTA and CDR2 FQGNSA. The CDR3 consists of 15 residues. The CDR3: CASSLSGGSRETQYF. The CDR3 DNA is TGTGCCAGCAGCCTTAGCGGGGGCTCCAGAGAGACCCAGTACTTC.

This clone has only one observation. The rearrangement uses TRBV6-1 and TRBJ1-3; D gene unclear. Germline V CDR1 and CDR2: MNHNS, SASEGT. The CDR3 spans 15 residues. Trimming removed 1 base from V and 0 bases from J, with 7 bases in between. The CDR3 DNA sequence: TGTGCCAGCAGTGAAGACCACTACTCTGGAAACACCATATATTTT. Protein sequence: CASSEDHYSGNTIYF.

V and J are TRBV30 and TRBJ1-1, with D uncertain. V was trimmed by 4 bases and J by 0 bases, leaving 9 bases between them. The CDR3 spans 13 residues. CDR1 is GTSNPN, CDR2 SVGIG, per germline (reference sequence). The CDR3 DNA reads TGTGCCTGGAAGGTGGGAATGAACACTGAAGCTTTCTTT. Residues: CAWKVGMNTEAFF.

This rearrangement joins TRBV29-1 to TRBJ2-3, with 10 bases aligning to TRBD1. V gave up 8 bases and J gave up 4 bases; unmatched junction bases: 6. CDR1 is SQVTM, CDR2 ANQGSEA, per germline. The length of the CDR3 is 13 residues. The CDR3 reads CSQGQGRADTQYF. CDR3 sequence (DNA): TGCAGCCAGGGACAGGGGAGGGCAGATACGCAGTATTTT.

The table lists this clone with a few counts. The CDR3 DNA is TGTGCCAGTACCCCAGGCTTTAACTATGGCTACACCTTC. It is translated as CASTPGFNYGYTF. This sequence joins TRBV19 and TRBJ1-2; D is unclear. CDR3 length equals 13 residues. Germline V lookup: CDR1 LNHDA, CDR2 SQIVND (reference sequence). The germline V and J ends were trimmed by 7 bases and 1 base, with 10 bases remaining between them.

The rearrangement joins TRBV28 to TRBJ1-4, with D tentatively TRBD1 (6 bases). There are 15 residues in the CDR3. V lost 4 bases, J lost 2 bases, and 11 bases lay in between. Per the germline V gene, CDR1 is MDHEN and CDR2 is SYDVKM. The CDR3 reads CASSSRGGTNEKLFF. DNA of the CDR3: TGTGCCAGCAGTTCCCGGGGGGGCACTAATGAAAAACTGTTTTTT. Supplemented by reference TRBV28 and TRBJ1-4, the full variable domain reads DVKVTQSSRYLVKRTGEKVFLECVQDMDHENMFWYRQDPGLGLRLIYFSYDVKMKEKGDIPEGYSVSREKKERFSLILESASTNQTSMYLCASSSRGGTNEKLFFGSGTQLSVL.